These 17 T cell receptor beta chains were sequenced from one sample in a study of T cells after yellow fever vaccination. TCRdb re-derived calls from the 5' RACE reads in MiXCR, one entry per CDR3 protein. The sample shows about 500,000 distinct CDR3 sequences, roughly a sixth of them seen only once. Source: PBMCs, taken 5 to 6 days after the first yellow fever vaccination. Receptors originate from a young man who received the YFV17D yellow fever vaccine.

This clonotype was detected only a few times. V is TRBV7-8 and J is TRBJ1-2; a possible D gene is TRBD1 (6 bases). The CDR3 covers 17 residues. The V and J ends lost 2 bases and 2 bases respectively, with 18 bases between them. CDR1 and CDR2 (germline): SGHVS, FQNEAQ. CDR3 bases: TGTGCCAGCAGCTTAAGTCCGTTTCGGACAGCGAACTATGGCTACACCTTC. Encoded protein: CASSLSPFRTANYGYTF.

The chain recombines TRBV29-1 with TRBJ2-7; D unresolved. Trimming left V 3 bases short and J 5 bases short, with 8 bases between. Germline assignment: CDR1 SQVTM and CDR2 ANQGSEA. This CDR3 comprises 11 residues. As DNA, the CDR3 is TGCAGCGTTGAGAAGTTGAACGAGCAGTACTTC. Its translation: CSVEKLNEQYF.

V is TRBV9 and J is TRBJ2-3; 7 nucleotides agree with TRBD2. V lost 4 bases and J lost 2; bases outside the gene matches: 13. Looked up from germline, CDR1 is SGDLS and CDR2 is YYNGEE. CDR3 length: 17 residues. The CDR3 here is CASSPHPLADTTDTQYF. DNA for the CDR3: TGTGCCAGCAGCCCACACCCCCTAGCGGACACCACAGATACGCAGTATTTT.

This sequence joins TRBV28 and TRBJ2-5; D call uncertain. V lost 7 bases to trimming and J lost 0 bases, with 18 bases between them. The CDR3 loop spans 16 amino acids. Germline lookup yields CDR1 MDHEN and CDR2 SYDVKM. CDR3 sequence: CASTAYSSTDQETQYF. Here the CDR3 DNA reads TGTGCCAGCACAGCCTACTCATCAACCGACCAAGAGACCCAGTACTTC.

Worth noting for this clonotype: Compared with germline, one end of the junction differs, possibly owing to a read error. The chain uses TRBV5-6 and TRBJ2-1; 7 bases agree with TRBD1. The CDR3 extends over 13 amino acids. Germline-derived CDR1 and CDR2 are SGHDT and YYEEEE. CDR3 amino acids: CAGSWIDRAEQFF. The DNA of the CDR3 is TGTGCCGGCAGCTGGATTGACAGGGCTGAGCAGTTCTTC. The entire variable domain, with the rest obtained from reference TRBV5-6 and TRBJ2-1, is as follows: DAGVTQSPTHLIKTRGQQVTLRCSPKSGHDTVSWYQQALGQGPQFIFQYYEEEERQRGNFPDRFSGHQFPNYSSELNVNALLLGDSALYLCAGSWIDRAEQFFGPGTRLTVL.

This clonotype has just a few counts. The gene calls are TRBV28 and TRBJ2-3; TRBD2 might be the D (6 bases). CDR1 is MDHEN, CDR2 SYDVKM, per germline. V lost 2 bases and J lost 9, with 12 bases in between. CDR3 size: 13 residues. CDR3 DNA: TGTGCCAGCAGTTTACCCTTGGCGGGGACGCAGTATTTT. Its translation: CASSLPLAGTQYF.

This clonotype was found a few times. This chain links TRBV6-2 or TRBV6-3 with TRBJ2-5; D gene ambiguous. This CDR3 contains 14 residues. Germline V gives CDR1 MNHEY, CDR2 SVGEGT. V was shortened by 2 bases and J by 5 bases, with 12 bases between the two germline ends. CDR3 nucleotides: TGTGCCAGCAGTTACCCCTCCTGGTGGGAGACCCAGTACTTC. It yields the protein CASSYPSWWETQYF.

This chain connects TRBV6-1 to TRBJ2-7; 10 bases map to TRBD1. The CDR3 totals 15 residues. The V gene's germline CDR1 is MNHNS and CDR2 SASEGT. With V trimmed by 1 base and J by 2 bases, 2 bases remained unmatched. The chain's CDR3 is CASSEDGTGAYEQYF. CDR3 sequence (DNA): TGTGCCAGCAGTGAAGATGGGACAGGGGCCTACGAGCAGTACTTC.

V is TRBV7-8 and J is TRBJ1-2; a possible D gene is TRBD1 (5 bases). V lost 1 base and J 4 bases, leaving 19 bases between the germline ends. Germline V CDR1 and CDR2: SGHVS, FQNEAQ. The CDR3 runs 17 residues. The CDR3 protein is CASSLGSGTLSLYGYTF. The CDR3 DNA reads as TGTGCCAGCAGCTTAGGATCCGGGACCCTTTCCCTCTATGGCTACACCTTC.

This clonotype was counted at least ten times. V usage is TRBV20-1 and J usage is TRBJ1-2, with D maybe TRBD1 (6 bases). In germline, CDR1 is DFQATT, CDR2 SNEGSKA (reference sequence). The CDR3 consists of 14 residues. V lost 0 bases to trimming and J lost 7 bases, with 15 bases between them. In DNA, the CDR3 is TGCAGTGCTAGAGATAGGGGGGGGACCGTTGGCTACACCTTC. Translation gives CSARDRGGTVGYTF.

The chain carries TRBV4-3 and TRBJ1-1; no firm D call. Germline assignment: CDR1 LGHNA and CDR2 YSLEER. The CDR3 consists of 15 residues. Deletions cut 1 base from V and 0 bases from J, with 9 bases between. The CDR3 bases are TGCGCCAGCAGCCAAGGGCTCCAGCTGAACACTGAAGCTTTCTTT. It translates to CASSQGLQLNTEAFF.

The chain recombines TRBV9 with TRBJ1-1; D possibly corresponds to TRBD1 (6 bases). From germline, CDR1 is SGDLS and CDR2 YYNGEE. The CDR3 consists of 13 residues. V was cut by 4 bases and J by 9 bases, with 16 bases left in between. The CDR3 sequence: CASSPVGAAKAFF. CDR3 in DNA: TGTGCCAGCAGCCCAGTGGGGGCGGCCAAAGCTTTCTTT. The full variable domain, completed using reference TRBV9 and TRBJ1-1, is DSGVTQTPKHLITATGQRVTLRCSPRSGDLSVYWYQQSLDQGLQFLIQYYNGEERAKGNILERFSAQQFPDLHSELNLSSLELGDSALYFCASSPVGAAKAFFGQGTRLTVV.

The chain employs TRBV6-5 and TRBJ1-1; D not resolved. Trimming shortened V by 2 bases and J by 10 bases, and 8 bases separated the two germline ends. This CDR3 contains 11 residues. Germline CDR1 MNHEY, CDR2 SVGAGI. CDR3 nucleotide sequence: TGTGCCAGCAGTTACCAGAGGGTAGCTTTCTTT. This gives the protein CASSYQRVAFF.

This clonotype has a handful of counts. The gene calls are TRBV4-3 and TRBJ2-7, with D uncertain. This CDR3 contains 15 residues. V was trimmed by 0 bases and J by 1 base, leaving 10 bases between them. Germline CDR1 LGHNA, CDR2 YSLEER. The CDR3, as DNA: TGCGCCAGCAGCCAAGAATGGCGGCCGTCCTACGAGCAGTACTTC. Translated, it gives CASSQEWRPSYEQYF.

This clonotype showed up many times. This chain uses TRBV28 with TRBJ2-1, with 10 bases matching TRBD2. The CDR3 extends over 15 amino acids. Germline CDR1 reads MDHEN; CDR2 reads SYDVKM. V lost 6 bases to trimming and J lost 3 bases; unmatched junction nucleotides: 5. As DNA, the CDR3 is TGTGCCAGCAGCAGATTAGCGGGGGGCTACAATGAGCAGTTCTTC. Its translation is CASSRLAGGYNEQFF.

This rearrangement joins TRBV6-2 or TRBV6-3 to TRBJ1-5, with unresolved D. CDR3 length: 16 amino acids. The V end lost 2 bases, the J end lost 4 bases, and 15 bases lay between the germline ends. Germline assignment: CDR1 MNHEY and CDR2 SVGEGT. CDR3 DNA: TGTGCCAGCAGTTACACCATGAGTACCGGGAATCAGCCCCAGCATTTT. Translation: CASSYTMSTGNQPQHF.

V gene TRBV4-1 combines with J gene TRBJ1-6; the D is unclear. This CDR3 is 17 amino acids long. Germline loops: CDR1 MGHRA, CDR2 YSYEKL. V was shortened by 3 bases and J by 6 bases, with 18 bases between the two germline ends. CDR3 residues: CASSQGQYSVFNSPLHF. In nucleotides, the CDR3 is TGCGCCAGCAGCCAGGGCCAATATTCGGTGTTTAATTCACCCCTCCACTTT.